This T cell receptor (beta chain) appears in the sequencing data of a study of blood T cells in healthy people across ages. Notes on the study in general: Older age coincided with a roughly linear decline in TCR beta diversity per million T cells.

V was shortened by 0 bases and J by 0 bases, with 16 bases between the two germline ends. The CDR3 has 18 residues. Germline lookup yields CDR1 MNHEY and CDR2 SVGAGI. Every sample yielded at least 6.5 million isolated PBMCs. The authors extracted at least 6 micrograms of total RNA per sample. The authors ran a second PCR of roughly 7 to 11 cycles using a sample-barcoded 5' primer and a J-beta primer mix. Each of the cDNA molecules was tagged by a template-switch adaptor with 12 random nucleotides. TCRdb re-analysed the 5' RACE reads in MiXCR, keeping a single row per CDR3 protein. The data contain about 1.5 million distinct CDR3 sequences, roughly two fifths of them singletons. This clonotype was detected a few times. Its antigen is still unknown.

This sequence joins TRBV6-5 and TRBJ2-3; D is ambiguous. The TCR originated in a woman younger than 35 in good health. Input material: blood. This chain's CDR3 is CASSYSPARSYSTDTQYF. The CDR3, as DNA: TGTGCCAGCAGTTACTCCCCCGCTAGGTCATATAGCACAGATACGCAGTATTTT.